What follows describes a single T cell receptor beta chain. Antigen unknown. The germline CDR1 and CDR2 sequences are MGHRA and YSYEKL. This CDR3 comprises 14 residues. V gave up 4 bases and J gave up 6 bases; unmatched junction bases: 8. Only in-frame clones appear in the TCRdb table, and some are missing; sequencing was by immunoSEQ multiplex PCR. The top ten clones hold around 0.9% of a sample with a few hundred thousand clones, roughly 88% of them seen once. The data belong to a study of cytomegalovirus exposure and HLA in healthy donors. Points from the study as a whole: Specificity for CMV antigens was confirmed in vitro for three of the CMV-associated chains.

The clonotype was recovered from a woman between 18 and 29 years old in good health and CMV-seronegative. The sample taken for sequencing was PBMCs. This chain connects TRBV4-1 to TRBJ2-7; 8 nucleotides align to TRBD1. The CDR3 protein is CASSRQQGVGEQYF. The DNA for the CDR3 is TGCGCCAGCAGCCGCCAACAGGGGGTGGGCGAGCAGTACTTC.